The 15 T cell receptor beta chains presented below share a single source sample, sequenced in a study of beta chain features in type 1 diabetes. No cognate antigen is known for these TCRs. Study observations and caveats: Shortening that was moderate but significant affected the TCRB CDR3s of Type 1 diabetes patients in all four CD4+ subsets.

Expressed TCRB transcripts were sequenced after all isolated RNA was converted to cDNA. Libraries were prepared by immunoSEQ multiplex PCR; TCRdb keeps only in-frame clonotypes and omits some of them. The sample yields a few hundred thousand clones, approximately 13% seen once. The specimen was naive CD4+ T cells from blood. The receptors come from a woman aged 18-29 years with type 1 diabetes.

This clone was counted only a few times. The chain carries TRBV11-2 and TRBJ1-1; unclear D gene. Between the trimmed V and J ends, which lost 6 bases and 3 bases, there was a span of 14 bases. Germline V CDR1 and CDR2: SGHAT, FQNNGV. This CDR3 is built from 14 residues. The DNA for the CDR3 is TGTGCCAGCAGTCCTGGTATACGGGACACTGAAGCTTTCTTT. Translated, it gives CASSPGIRDTEAFF.

The chain employs TRBV5-4 and TRBJ2-5; 9 nucleotides agree with TRBD2. Per germline, CDR1 SGHNT and CDR2 YYREEE (reference sequence). This CDR3 has 17 residues. V trimming: 4 bases; J trimming: 5 bases; junction bases outside the gene matches: 15. The chain's CDR3 is CASSPVGAGGPGETQYF. Written as DNA, the CDR3 is TGTGCCAGCAGCCCGGTCGGGGCGGGAGGGCCCGGGGAGACCCAGTACTTC.

Only a few counts were recorded for this clone. This rearrangement joins TRBV28 to TRBJ2-6; 7 bases fit TRBD1. The length of the CDR3 is 14 residues. V lost 5 bases, J lost 3 bases, and 1 base stayed unmatched. CDR1 is MDHEN, CDR2 SYDVKM, per germline. For the CDR3, the DNA is TGTGCCAGCAGTCACAGGGGTGGGGCCAACGTCCTGACTTTC. Its translation is CASSHRGGANVLTF.

This clone has a handful of counts. This chain connects TRBV28 to TRBJ2-3; maybe TRBD2 (6 bases). There are 12 residues in the CDR3. Per germline, CDR1 MDHEN and CDR2 SYDVKM. V was cut by 6 bases and J by 14 bases, with 18 bases left in between. The CDR3 DNA reads TGTGCCAGCAGCCCCCGACGGGAGCCCGCGTATTTT. Translated, it gives CASSPRREPAYF.

The J gene is TRBJ1-1, the V gene TRBV29-1; D is undetermined. Germline V CDR1 and CDR2: SQVTM, ANQGSEA. The CDR3 has 14 amino acids. With 4 bases removed from V and 1 base from J, the gap between germline ends came to 13 bases. In DNA form, the CDR3 reads TGCAGCGTTGGTGAGAAAACGGGGAACACTGAAGCTTTCTTT. Translated: CSVGEKTGNTEAFF. Full variable domain (remainder filled in from reference TRBV29-1 and TRBJ1-1): SAVISQKPSRDICQRGTSLTIQCQVDSQVTMMFWYRQQPGQSLTLIATANQGSEATYESGFVIDKFPISRPNLTFSTLTVSNMSPEDSSIYLCSVGEKTGNTEAFFGQGTRLTVV.

This clone was counted only a few times. The CDR3 nucleotides read TGTGCCAGCAGGCGTACTAGCGGCAGCTCCTACGAGCAGTACTTC. Translation: CASRRTSGSSYEQYF. The V and J genes are TRBV14 and TRBJ2-7; 8 bases map to TRBD2. Germline V CDR1 and CDR2: SGHDN, FVKESK. The CDR3 contains 15 residues. J was trimmed by 0 bases and V by 6 bases; bases with no gene match: 7.

In its sample, this clone was seen a few times. This chain joins TRBV5-4 and TRBJ2-3; 12 positions match TRBD2. The V gene end was trimmed by 2 bases and the J gene end by 4 bases; junction bases not matched to a gene: 5. Looked up from germline, CDR1 is SGHNT and CDR2 is YYREEE (reference sequence). The CDR3 is 16 residues long. The DNA of the CDR3 is TGTGCCAGCAGCTTACGGACTAGCGGGAAGCCAGATACGCAGTATTTT. This codes for CASSLRTSGKPDTQYF.

This chain joins TRBV6-5 and TRBJ2-5, with a weak D call TRBD2 (6 bases). CDR1 is MNHEY, CDR2 SVGAGI, per germline. V dropped 6 bases and J dropped 5 bases, with 10 bases sitting between them. CDR3 length: 12 residues. The CDR3: CASSEGGETQYF. The CDR3 coding sequence is TGTGCCAGCAGCGAGGGAGGCGAGACCCAGTACTTC.

Only a few counts were recorded for this clone. The V gene is TRBV2, the J gene TRBJ2-1; TRBD2 agrees at 10 bases. This CDR3 region has 16 residues. Germline CDR1 is SNHLY and CDR2 is FYNNEI. The junction had 4 bases not matched to a gene; V was cut back by 5 bases and J by 0 bases. The CDR3 nucleotides are TGTGCCAGCAGTAGTCCTAGCGGGAGCTCCTACAATGAGCAGTTCTTC. It specifies CASSSPSGSSYNEQFF.

This clone has a single count. This rearrangement joins TRBV7-2 to TRBJ1-5; 7 nucleotides align to TRBD1. Germline V lookup: CDR1 SGHTA, CDR2 FQGNSA. The CDR3 is 16 amino acids. V lost 5 bases to trimming and J lost 6 bases; unmatched junction nucleotides: 13. CDR3 nucleotides: TGTGCCAGCAGCAATGACAGGGACGTGCCTACTCAGCCCCAGCATTTT. As protein: CASSNDRDVPTQPQHF.

The sample holds a few counts of this clone. This chain links TRBV9 with TRBJ2-7, with TRBD1 matching 8 bases. The CDR3 has 16 residues. Germline CDR1 reads SGDLS; CDR2 reads YYNGEE. V trimming: 0 bases; J trimming: 2 bases; junction bases outside the gene matches: 7. The CDR3 coding sequence is TGTGCCAGCAGCGTAGCGGGGACAGGACCACCCTACGAGCAGTACTTC. The encoded protein is CASSVAGTGPPYEQYF.

The chain has TRBV27 and TRBJ2-7; 8 nucleotides agree with TRBD1. Germline loops: CDR1 MNHEY, CDR2 SMNVEV (reference sequence). The CDR3 length is 16 residues. The junction had 13 bases not matched to a gene; V was cut back by 5 bases and J by 4 bases. CDR3 sequence reads: CASSTYDRGVGYEQYV. DNA for the CDR3: TGTGCCAGCAGTACATACGACAGGGGAGTTGGGTACGAGCAGTACGTC.

This clone was found a few times. V usage is TRBV18 and J usage is TRBJ1-4, with D hard to call. The CDR3 spans 15 residues. The germline V and J ends were trimmed by 5 bases and 0 bases, with 10 bases remaining between them. Germline V gives CDR1 KGHSH, CDR2 LQKENI. The CDR3 DNA sequence: TGTGCCAGCTCATCCAACAGAGCAACTAATGAAAAACTGTTTTTT. It codes for CASSSNRATNEKLFF. The entire variable domain, with the rest obtained from reference TRBV18 and TRBJ1-4, is as follows: NAGVMQNPRHLVRRRGQEARLRCSPMKGHSHVYWYRQLPEEGLKFMVYLQKENIIDESGMPKERFSAEFPKEGPSILRIQQVVRGDSAAYFCASSSNRATNEKLFFGSGTQLSVL.

The CDR3 loop reads CSVTVQTGGGQPQHF. In DNA form, the CDR3 reads TGCAGCGTGACGGTCCAAACAGGGGGCGGTCAGCCCCAGCATTTT. V is TRBV29-1 and J is TRBJ1-5; TRBD1 aligns across 9 bases. The CDR3 has 15 residues. V lost 6 bases to trimming and J lost 6 bases; unmatched junction nucleotides: 12. The germline gives CDR1 SQVTM, CDR2 ANQGSEA.

The chain couples TRBV7-2 to TRBJ1-5; D uncertain. The CDR3 has 13 residues. V was cut by 5 bases and J by 2 bases, with 7 bases left in between. Germline values: CDR1 SGHTA, CDR2 FQGNSA. The CDR3 sequence is CASSHERNQPQHF. Written as DNA, the CDR3 is TGTGCCAGCAGCCACGAGCGCAATCAGCCCCAGCATTTT.